Below are 27 T cell receptor beta chains sequenced from a single sample in a study of blood T cell repertoires in COVID-19. The repertoire was sequenced with immunoSEQ multiplex PCR; TCRdb's copy has only in-frame clones and lacks some. Among 350,000 to 400,000 clones listed, about 90% were seen once. Sequenced sample: PBMCs or T cells enriched from blood (not recorded which). The receptors stem from a woman aged 30 to 39 who had recovered from COVID-19.

The rearrangement uses TRBV16 and TRBJ1-1; the D gene is possibly TRBD1 (5 bases). Trimming removed 0 bases at V and 8 bases at J, with 10 bases between. The CDR3 contains 13 residues. CDR1 KGHSY and CDR2 FQNENV come from the germline V gene. The CDR3 here is CASSQSRQGEAFF. The DNA for the CDR3 is TGTGCCAGCAGCCAATCGCGGCAGGGCGAAGCTTTCTTT.

The chain recombines TRBV18 with TRBJ2-2; 8 positions agree with TRBD1. Per the germline V gene, CDR1 is KGHSH and CDR2 is LQKENI. The CDR3 contains 16 residues. Trimming took 6 bases from V and 1 from J; bases not matched to a gene: 7. CDR3 bases: TGTGCCAGCTCCCTACAAGGACAGGGGAACACCGGGGAGCTGTTTTTT. Translated, it gives CASSLQGQGNTGELFF.

This rearrangement joins TRBV4-1 to TRBJ1-1; 9 bases are shared with TRBD1. CDR1 MGHRA and CDR2 YSYEKL come from the germline V gene. With 8 bases clipped from V and 11 bases from J, the junction kept 15 bases outside the gene matches. This CDR3 has 14 amino acids. CDR3 bases: TGCGCCAGCGGAGCTAGGACAGGGGCTTTGGGGGCTTTCTTT. It translates to CASGARTGALGAFF.

V and J are TRBV24-1 and TRBJ1-1; D is possibly TRBD1 (6 bases). Trimming cost V 8 bases and J 5 bases, with 17 bases left between them. The CDR3 extends over 14 amino acids. Per germline, CDR1 KGHDR and CDR2 SFDVKD. CDR3 in amino acids: CATTMGGLGTEAFF. As DNA, the CDR3 is TGTGCCACCACCATGGGGGGGCTTGGTACTGAAGCTTTCTTT.

The CDR3 region has the DNA TGTGCCAGCAGTTACTCGCCGGACACCGGGGAGCTGTTTTTT. It codes for CASSYSPDTGELFF. This chain uses TRBV6-5 with TRBJ2-2; D remains unclear. This CDR3 is built from 14 residues. In germline, CDR1 is MNHEY, CDR2 SVGAGI. V dropped 0 bases and J dropped 3 bases, with 5 bases sitting between them.

The chain combines TRBV28 with TRBJ2-3; 7 bases are a match to TRBD2. In germline, CDR1 is MDHEN, CDR2 SYDVKM. Germline trimming cut 6 bases from V and 2 bases from J; bases unmatched to any gene: 5. This CDR3 contains 14 residues. The CDR3 sequence: CASRQAGPTDTQYF. The DNA of the CDR3 is TGTGCCAGCAGACAAGCGGGACCCACAGATACGCAGTATTTT. The full variable domain, rest sourced from reference TRBV28 and TRBJ2-3, is DVKVTQSSRYLVKRTGEKVFLECVQDMDHENMFWYRQDPGLGLRLIYFSYDVKMKEKGDIPEGYSVSREKKERFSLILESASTNQTSMYLCASRQAGPTDTQYFGPGTRLTVL.

The chain links TRBV24-1 to TRBJ2-5; TRBD1 aligns across 7 bases. Trimming took 10 bases from V and 5 from J; bases not matched to a gene: 27. There are 19 residues in the CDR3. Germline CDR1 and CDR2: KGHDR and SFDVKD. CDR3 loop: CATDTSTGSWLSRPETQYF. CDR3 DNA: TGTGCCACGGATACTTCGACAGGGTCGTGGCTCTCCCGCCCCGAGACCCAGTACTTC.

The chain combines TRBV18 with TRBJ2-7, with 7 positions matching TRBD1. The V and J ends lost 3 bases and 4 bases, in that order; junction bases with no gene match: 6. The germline V gene encodes CDR1 KGHSH and CDR2 LQKENI. There are 14 residues in the CDR3. Here the CDR3 reads CASSPRDSLYEQYF. In nucleotides, the CDR3 is TGTGCCAGCTCACCCCGGGACAGCCTTTACGAGCAGTACTTC.

The gene calls are TRBV6-5 and TRBJ1-2; D is unresolved. The CDR3 consists of 13 residues. In germline, CDR1 is MNHEY, CDR2 SVGAGI. Trimming cost V 0 bases and J 4 bases, with 6 bases left between them. The CDR3 loop is CASSYSSSYGYTF. DNA for the CDR3: TGTGCCAGCAGTTACTCCTCCAGCTATGGCTACACCTTC.

The V gene is TRBV4-2, the J gene TRBJ1-1; the match to TRBD1 covers 7 bases. V gave up 5 bases and J gave up 3 bases; unmatched junction bases: 15. The CDR3 loop spans 17 amino acids. CDR1 and CDR2 from the germline V gene are LGHNA and YNFKEQ. Written as DNA, the CDR3 is TGTGCCAGCAGCGCCCGCGAGGGGGCGGGTAGGCACACTGAAGCTTTCTTT. It specifies CASSAREGAGRHTEAFF.

The V call is TRBV5-8, the J call TRBJ2-6; unclear D gene. Germline V gives CDR1 SGHTS, CDR2 YDEGEE. This CDR3 region has 17 residues. Trimming cost V 1 base and J 0 bases, with 11 bases left between them. The CDR3 DNA is TGTGCCAGCAGCTTGCGCGGATATCACTCTGGGGCCAACGTCCTGACTTTC. Amino acids: CASSLRGYHSGANVLTF.

Here the CDR3 DNA reads TGTGCCAGCAGGCCAGAGAGGGTGGGAGAGACCCAGTACTTC. It is translated as CASRPERVGETQYF. J is TRBJ2-5 and V is TRBV5-4; D may be TRBD2 (5 bases). The CDR3 runs 14 residues. The V gene's germline CDR1 is SGHNT and CDR2 YYREEE (reference sequence). V was shortened by 5 bases and J by 4 bases, with 15 bases between the two germline ends.

The CDR3 region is CASSIYGTSGPTGNSPLHF. Here the CDR3 DNA reads TGTGCCAGTAGTATATACGGGACAAGCGGTCCCACCGGAAATTCACCCCTCCACTTT. The chain employs TRBV19 and TRBJ1-6; D may be TRBD1 (6 bases). This CDR3 region has 19 residues. CDR1 and CDR2 from the germline V gene are LNHDA and SQIVND (reference sequence). The V and J ends lost 2 bases and 7 bases respectively, with 24 bases between them.

The genes are TRBV27 and TRBJ2-1, with a possible D match to TRBD1 (6 bases). The CDR3 runs to 16 residues. CDR1 is MNHEY, CDR2 SMNVEV, per germline (reference sequence). The V and J ends lost 8 bases and 3 bases respectively, with 20 bases between them. The CDR3 nucleotides read TGTGCCAGCTCGTCTATCGGGACACCACGCTACAATGAGCAGTTCTTC. Its protein product is CASSSIGTPRYNEQFF.

The chain is built from TRBV27 and TRBJ2-7, with TRBD2 identical over 9 bases. The junction had 10 bases not matched to a gene; V was cut back by 6 bases and J by 4 bases. The CDR3 extends over 15 amino acids. Germline values: CDR1 MNHEY, CDR2 SMNVEV (reference sequence). CDR3 sequence: CASSTGGRAFYEQYF. Here the CDR3 DNA reads TGTGCCAGCAGCACGGGCGGGAGGGCCTTTTACGAGCAGTACTTC.

The CDR3 protein is CASRRQGKGEKLFF. The CDR3 bases are TGTGCCAGCAGACGTCAGGGGAAAGGGGAAAAACTGTTTTTT. The genes are TRBV11-2 and TRBJ1-4, with D possibly TRBD1 on 6 matching bases. The CDR3 spans 14 residues. Germline CDR1 and CDR2: SGHAT and FQNNGV. Trimming pared 6 bases from V and 8 bases from J, leaving 16 bases between.

The J gene is TRBJ2-7, the V gene TRBV5-4; tentative D call: TRBD1 (6 bases). The CDR3 has 14 residues. The germline V gene encodes CDR1 SGHNT and CDR2 YYREEE (reference sequence). V gave up 4 bases and J gave up 2 bases, with 13 bases separating them. The DNA of the CDR3 is TGTGCCAGCAGCACTCGGGACAAACCCTACGAGCAGTACTTC. Residues: CASSTRDKPYEQYF.

V gene TRBV18 combines with J gene TRBJ2-2, with 8 bases aligning to TRBD1. Germline-derived CDR1 and CDR2 are KGHSH and LQKENI. This CDR3 is built from 15 residues. V lost 6 bases, J lost 0 bases, and 3 bases stayed unmatched. CDR3 bases: TGTGCCAGCTCCGTGACAGGGGCGAACACCGGGGAGCTGTTTTTT. It codes for CASSVTGANTGELFF.

The chain carries TRBV19 and TRBJ1-6; possible D gene TRBD1, 6 bases. CDR3 length: 15 residues. The V end was cut by 4 bases, the J end by 6 bases, with 13 bases between. CDR1 is LNHDA, CDR2 SQIVND, per germline (reference sequence). CDR3 DNA sequence: TGTGCCAGTAGTAGTACAGGGACGATTAATTCACCCCTCCACTTT. This sequence encodes CASSSTGTINSPLHF. The whole variable domain, filled in from reference TRBV19 and TRBJ1-6, reads DGGITQSPKYLFRKEGQNVTLSCEQNLNHDAMYWYRQDPGQGLRLIYYSQIVNDFQKGDIAEGYSVSREKKESFPLTVTSAQKNPTAFYLCASSSTGTINSPLHFGNGTRLTVT.

The J gene is TRBJ1-5, the V gene TRBV6-5; D possibly corresponds to TRBD1 (6 bases). Trimming left V 10 bases short and J 0 bases short, with 16 bases between. This CDR3 region has 15 residues. CDR1 is MNHEY, CDR2 SVGAGI, per germline. CDR3 region: CATTGGVYSNQPQHF. The CDR3 DNA reads as TGTGCCACCACGGGGGGCGTCTATAGCAATCAGCCCCAGCATTTT.

This sequence joins TRBV4-1 and TRBJ2-7, with 7 bases that match TRBD1. The CDR3 length is 14 residues. The J segment lost 3 bases and the V segment lost 2 bases, leaving 4 bases of the junction unmatched. Germline values: CDR1 MGHRA, CDR2 YSYEKL. DNA for the CDR3: TGCGCCAGCAGCCAACTCGCAGGGGGCTACGAGCAGTACTTC. This codes for CASSQLAGGYEQYF.

The table lists this clone with a count of one. The CDR3 sequence: CASSFTPGGGNEQFF. In nucleotides, the CDR3 is TGTGCCAGCAGCTTTACGCCAGGGGGCGGGAATGAGCAGTTCTTC. This sequence joins TRBV5-8 and TRBJ2-1, with 8 bases that match TRBD1. This CDR3 has 15 residues. Germline V gene data show CDR1 as SGHTS and CDR2 as YDEGEE. Trimming cost V 2 bases and J 7 bases; bases outside gene matches: 8.

The rearrangement uses TRBV12-5 and TRBJ2-1; 13 nucleotides match TRBD2. Per the germline V gene, CDR1 is LGHNT and CDR2 is FRNRAP. With 2 bases clipped from V and 3 bases from J, the junction kept 10 bases outside the gene matches. CDR3 length equals 19 residues. CDR3 region: CASGLSRTSGSDSYNEQFF. The DNA for the CDR3 is TGTGCTAGTGGTTTGTCAAGGACTAGCGGGAGTGATAGCTACAATGAGCAGTTCTTC.

V and J are TRBV13 and TRBJ1-2, with D unresolved. Trimming stripped 6 bases from V and 8 bases from J, with 16 bases between. Germline V gives CDR1 PRHDT, CDR2 FYEKMQ (reference sequence). The CDR3 has 13 residues. CDR3 amino acids: CASRLTRKVGYTF. The CDR3 DNA reads as TGTGCCAGCAGACTGACGCGGAAAGTGGGCTACACCTTC.

V and J are TRBV3-1 (or the pseudogene TRBV3-2) and TRBJ2-7; 7 nucleotides line up with TRBD1. The CDR3 is made up of 14 amino acids. V shed 2 bases, J shed 3 bases, and the junction held 4 bases outside the gene matches. CDR1 and CDR2 from the germline V gene are LGHDT and YNNKEL (reference sequence). CDR3 sequence: CASSQNRGYYEQYF. CDR3 in DNA: TGTGCCAGCAGCCAAAACAGGGGCTACTACGAGCAGTACTTC.

This clone was picked up a small number of times. V and J are TRBV6-1 and TRBJ2-3; possible D gene TRBD1, 5 bases. Trimming removed 3 bases from V and 6 bases from J, with 19 bases in between. CDR3 length: 16 amino acids. Germline CDR1 MNHNS, CDR2 SASEGT. The CDR3 protein is CASSELGQGLRDTQYF. DNA of the CDR3: TGTGCCAGCAGTGAGCTCGGGCAGGGCCTACGGGATACGCAGTATTTT.

This clone was seen only once. The chain combines TRBV28 with TRBJ1-6, with D possibly being TRBD1 (6 bases). This CDR3 has 13 residues. CDR1 MDHEN and CDR2 SYDVKM come from the germline V gene. Trimming left V 7 bases short and J 11 bases short, with 15 bases between. This CDR3 is CASIAPGGPPLHF. The CDR3 DNA follows: TGTGCCAGCATAGCCCCCGGGGGGCCACCCCTCCACTTT.